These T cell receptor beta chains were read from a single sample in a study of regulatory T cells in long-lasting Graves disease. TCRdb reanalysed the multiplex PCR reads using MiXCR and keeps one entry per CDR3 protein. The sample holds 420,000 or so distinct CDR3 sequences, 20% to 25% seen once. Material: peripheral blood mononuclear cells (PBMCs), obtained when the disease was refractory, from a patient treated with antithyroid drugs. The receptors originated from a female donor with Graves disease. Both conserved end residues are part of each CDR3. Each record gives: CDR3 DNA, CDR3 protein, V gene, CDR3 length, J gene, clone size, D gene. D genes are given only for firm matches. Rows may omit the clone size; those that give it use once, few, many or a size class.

TGCGCCAGCAGCTTGGAGGGACAGGGGGCGTTGAACACTGAAGCTTTCTTT,CASSLEGQGALNTEAFF,TRBV5-1,17,TRBJ1-1,few,TRBD1
TGTGCCAGCAGTCTGGACAGGGGGCAAGAGACCCAGTACTTC,CASSLDRGQETQYF,TRBV28,14,TRBJ2-5,many,TRBD1
TGCGCCAGCAGCTTGGGACTAGCGGTCAATGAGCAGTTCTTC,CASSLGLAVNEQFF,TRBV5-1,14,TRBJ2-1,.,TRBD2
TGTGCCAGCAGCCGTAGCACGGGAGCAGACATTGATGGTACGCAGTATTTT,CASSRSTGADIDGTQYF,TRBV12-3/TRBV12-4,17,TRBJ2-3,.,.
TGTGCCAGCAGTGAGGGCCCAGTTAAACGGGCCTACGAGCAGTACTTC,CASSEGPVKRAYEQYF,TRBV2,16,TRBJ2-7,.,.
TGTGCCATCACCCCGGGACGAAACACAGATACGCAGTATTTT,CAITPGRNTDTQYF,TRBV10-3,14,TRBJ2-3,few,.
TGTGCCAGCAGCTTGGTCGGGGGCCATAATTCACCCCTCCACTTT,CASSLVGGHNSPLHF,TRBV7-2,15,TRBJ1-6,.,.
TGTGCCACCAGCAGAGATGAGGAGCTAAGAGCCTATGGCTACACCTTC,CATSRDEELRAYGYTF,TRBV15,16,TRBJ1-2,few,.
TGCAGTGAGCCGACAATCGCCTACGAGCAGTACTTC,CSEPTIAYEQYF,TRBV20-1,12,TRBJ2-7,few,.
TGCAGTGCGCCCGACAGAGGCCTCTCCTTCCTACGGCCGTCCTACGAGCAGTACTTC,CSAPDRGLSFLRPSYEQYF,TRBV20-1,19,TRBJ2-7,.,.
TGCAGCGGCATCGACAGGTCTCTTTGGGAGACCCAGTACTTC,CSGIDRSLWETQYF,TRBV29-1,14,TRBJ2-5,few,.
TGTGCCAGCAGCCTCGGAGGGGTGAACACTGAAGCTTTCTTT,CASSLGGVNTEAFF,TRBV11-2,14,TRBJ1-1,many,.
TGTGCCACCGGACTAGCGGGAGGGAGTCGGTACGAGCAGTACTTC,CATGLAGGSRYEQYF,TRBV19,15,TRBJ2-7,.,TRBD2